One and the same sample provided the 12 T cell receptor beta chains below, sequenced in a study of blood T cell repertoires in COVID-19. Profiled with immunoSEQ multiplex PCR; TCRdb holds only in-frame clones, not every one. The sample has about 200,000 clones, around 88% seen once. Sequences were obtained from PBMCs or T cells enriched from blood (not recorded which). The receptors come from a woman younger than 45 who had been exposed to COVID-19.

V and J are TRBV6-5 and TRBJ1-1; no definite D call. Germline values: CDR1 MNHEY, CDR2 SVGAGI. V was clipped by 10 bases and J by 6 bases, with 18 bases between them. The CDR3 is 13 amino acids. The CDR3 nucleotides read TGTGCCACACTTACAAGGGAGAGGTCTGAAGCTTTCTTT. Residues: CATLTRERSEAFF.

The chain has TRBV5-6 and TRBJ1-2, with 11 bases fitting TRBD1. The germline V gene encodes CDR1 SGHDT and CDR2 YYEEEE. V was pared by 5 bases and J by 9 bases, with 6 bases of the junction left unmatched. The CDR3 contains 13 residues. The CDR3 DNA sequence: TGTGCCAGCAGTAGGGACAGGGGGAGAAGCTACACCTTC. Amino acids: CASSRDRGRSYTF.

This chain uses TRBV19 with TRBJ1-2, with D tentatively TRBD1 (5 bases). Between the trimmed V and J ends, which lost 2 bases and 4 bases, there was a span of 14 bases. In germline, CDR1 is LNHDA, CDR2 SQIVND (reference sequence). The CDR3 is 15 amino acids. CDR3 residues: CASSIKEGPGYGYTF. Written as DNA, the CDR3 is TGTGCCAGTAGTATAAAGGAGGGACCAGGCTATGGCTACACCTTC.

This sequence joins TRBV5-1 and TRBJ2-1; 7 positions agree with TRBD1. V gave up 4 bases and J gave up 9 bases; unmatched junction bases: 4. The CDR3 sequence is 12 residues long. Germline V CDR1 and CDR2: SGHRS, YFSETQ. The CDR3 bases are TGCGCCAGCAGCACGACAGGGTCTGAGCAGTTCTTC. This encodes CASSTTGSEQFF.

The rearrangement joins TRBV7-9 to TRBJ1-1, with unresolved D. This CDR3 has 12 amino acids. V lost 4 bases and J lost 4, with 7 bases in between. Germline lookup yields CDR1 SEHNR and CDR2 FQNEAQ (reference sequence). The CDR3 reads CASSYQVTEAFF. The CDR3 region has the DNA TGTGCCAGCAGCTACCAGGTCACTGAAGCTTTCTTT.

A single count supports this clone. The V call is TRBV5-1, the J call TRBJ1-2; TRBD1 agrees at 9 bases. Germline-derived CDR1 and CDR2 are SGHRS and YFSETQ. The CDR3 has 14 residues. J was trimmed by 6 bases and V by 0 bases; bases with no gene match: 3. DNA of the CDR3: TGCGCCAGCAGCTTGGGACAGGGGGAACATGGCTACACCTTC. It yields the protein CASSLGQGEHGYTF.

The rearrangement uses TRBV2 and TRBJ1-2, with 8 bases aligning to TRBD1. Germline CDR1 is SNHLY and CDR2 is FYNNEI. Germline trimming cut 7 bases from V and 0 bases from J; bases unmatched to any gene: 7. The CDR3 extends over 15 amino acids. CDR3 sequence (DNA): TGTGCCAGCAAACAGGGGGATTCAGCTAACTATGGCTACACCTTC. Its translation: CASKQGDSANYGYTF.

The chain couples TRBV19 to TRBJ1-1; a possible D gene is TRBD1 (5 bases). The CDR3 extends over 14 amino acids. The V end was cut by 7 bases, the J end by 11 bases, with 23 bases between. The germline gives CDR1 LNHDA, CDR2 SQIVND (reference sequence). CDR3 nucleotide sequence: TGTGCCAGTAACGTCCTCAGCGGGGGAGGGAGTGCTTTCTTT. Amino acid sequence: CASNVLSGGGSAFF.

Only one count was recorded for this clone. The gene calls are TRBV19 and TRBJ1-6, with 7 bases lining up with TRBD1. This CDR3 comprises 15 residues. Germline-derived CDR1 and CDR2 are LNHDA and SQIVND (reference sequence). Trimming removed 3 bases from V and 10 bases from J; junction bases left unmatched: 9. The CDR3 DNA follows: TGTGCCAGTAGTATGTCGATACAGGGGTGGTCACCCCTCCACTTT. Protein sequence: CASSMSIQGWSPLHF.

V is TRBV10-3 and J is TRBJ2-3; weak D call: TRBD1 (6 bases). Trimming removed 6 bases from V and 4 bases from J, with 17 bases in between. The CDR3 spans 15 residues. CDR1 is ENHRY, CDR2 SYGVKD, per germline. The CDR3 sequence: CAISPQGIRADTQYF. The DNA for the CDR3 is TGTGCCATCAGCCCCCAGGGGATTAGGGCAGATACGCAGTATTTT.

The rearrangement joins TRBV28 to TRBJ1-1; the D is unclear. The ends were cut back, 2 bases at V and 2 bases at J, with 3 bases in the middle. Germline V gene lookup returns CDR1 MDHEN and CDR2 SYDVKM. CDR3 length: 12 residues. The CDR3 DNA reads as TGTGCCAGCAGTTTAATAAACACTGAAGCTTTCTTT. Its translation: CASSLINTEAFF. Using reference TRBV28 and TRBJ1-1 for the parts outside the CDR3, the full variable domain is DVKVTQSSRYLVKRTGEKVFLECVQDMDHENMFWYRQDPGLGLRLIYFSYDVKMKEKGDIPEGYSVSREKKERFSLILESASTNQTSMYLCASSLINTEAFFGQGTRLTVV.

CDR3 residues: CASSLTSGDPYEQYF. The CDR3 DNA sequence: TGTGCCAGCAGCCTGACTAGCGGGGATCCCTACGAGCAGTACTTC. This rearrangement joins TRBV3-1 (or the pseudogene TRBV3-2) to TRBJ2-7, with TRBD2 matching 11 bases. The CDR3 runs 15 residues. J gave up 2 bases and V 4 bases, and 4 bases lay outside the gene matches. Germline V lookup: CDR1 LGHDT, CDR2 YNNKEL (reference sequence).